This T cell receptor beta chain is from a study of T-cell memory formation after mild COVID-19. Study-level background: Clusters were largely donor specific.

UMIs and sample barcodes were carried by the TCR alpha and TCR beta cDNA libraries that 5'RACE produced using constant-segment primers. One entry per CDR3 protein, called by TCRdb with MiXCR from the 5' RACE reads. The table lists about 470,000 distinct CDR3 sequences, about 20% of them singletons. This clonotype was observed a few times. This CDR3 has 14 residues. Per germline, CDR1 LNHNV and CDR2 YYDKDF (reference sequence). Losses at the gene ends were 3 bases for V and 5 bases for J; bases not matched to a gene: 4. Sequenced sample: PBMCs or a T cell subset sorted from them (not recorded which). The source of this sequence is an adult woman who had mild COVID-19 (a few samples of this study predate the infection). Cell type and time point are not known. The V gene is TRBV15, the J gene TRBJ2-1, with TRBD1 matching over 7 bases. In DNA, the CDR3 is TGTGCCACCAGCAGGACAGGGTTCAACAATGAGCAGTTCTTC. Residues: CATSRTGFNNEQFF. The full variable domain, completed using reference TRBV15 and TRBJ2-1, is DAMVIQNPRYQVTQFGKPVTLSCSQTLNHNVMYWYQQKSSQAPKLLFHYYDKDFNNEADTPDNFQSRRPNTSFCFLDIRSPGLGDTAMYLCATSRTGFNNEQFFGPGTRLTVL.